These 32 T cell receptor beta chains came from one sample sequenced in a study of identical twins. From the 5' RACE reads, TCRdb called clonotypes with MiXCR, one entry per CDR3 protein. The sample contains around 100,000 distinct CDR3 sequences, about 6% of which appear only once. The sequenced sample consisted of memory T cells sorted from blood. Receptor source: a woman aged 50 to 65 in good health.

Ten or more counts support this clonotype. This chain connects TRBV4-1 to TRBJ1-1; TRBD1 agrees at 7 bases. J lost 4 bases, V lost 0 bases, and 8 bases had no gene match. From germline, CDR1 is MGHRA and CDR2 YSYEKL. The CDR3 consists of 16 residues. CDR3 sequence (DNA): TGCGCCAGCAGCCAAGATGGATCAGGGGGGAGCACTGAAGCTTTCTTT. It codes for CASSQDGSGGSTEAFF.

To note about this clonotype: Since a much larger clone is just one base distant, this may be a read error. The chain is built from TRBV27 and TRBJ2-2; D might be TRBD1 (6 bases). CDR3 size: 14 residues. The V end lost 4 bases, the J end lost 6 bases, and 12 bases lay between the germline ends. Germline assignment: CDR1 MNHEY and CDR2 SMNVEV (reference sequence). CDR3 residues: CASSWGHGSGELFF. The CDR3 nucleotides read TGTGCCAGCAGTTGGGGACACGGGTCCGGGGAGCTGTTTTTT.

At least ten counts were recorded for this clonotype. The genes are TRBV5-1 and TRBJ2-1; 7 bases line up with TRBD1. V gave up 3 bases and J gave up 2 bases; unmatched junction bases: 8. The CDR3 totals 16 residues. From germline, CDR1 is SGHRS and CDR2 YFSETQ. The CDR3, as DNA: TGCGCCAGCAGCTGGAACAGGGGCGATGCCTACAATGAGCAGTTCTTC. Its translation: CASSWNRGDAYNEQFF.

This clonotype was observed at least ten times. The chain carries TRBV20-1 and TRBJ2-3; 11 positions match TRBD2. CDR1 and CDR2 (germline): DFQATT, SNEGSKA (reference sequence). The V segment lost 7 bases and the J segment 6 bases; nucleotides outside the gene matches: 6. The CDR3 is 13 amino acids. CDR3 sequence reads: CSVTSGRSDTQYF. The CDR3 region has the DNA TGCAGTGTAACTAGCGGGAGATCGGATACGCAGTATTTT.

Of note for this clonotype: A single base separates this from a much larger clone, so it may be a read error. The CDR3 DNA reads as TGTGCCACCGGCCGGACGGGAGGAGAGACCCGGTACTTC. Amino acids: CATGRTGGETRYF. The chain employs TRBV24-1 and TRBJ2-5, with 7 nucleotides matching TRBD2. This CDR3 is 13 amino acids long. From germline, CDR1 is KGHDR and CDR2 SFDVKD.

Many counts were recorded for this clonotype. The chain is built from TRBV29-1 and TRBJ2-4, with no clear D. The germline V gene has CDR1 SQVTM and CDR2 ANQGSEA. The CDR3 contains 11 residues. V lost 7 bases and J lost 2, with 6 bases in between. The CDR3 region has the DNA TGCAGCGCTGGGCCCAAAAACATTCAGTACTTC. Its translation: CSAGPKNIQYF.

This clonotype occurred a few times. The rearrangement links TRBV7-9 to TRBJ1-6, with 7 bases that match TRBD1. V lost 1 base to trimming and J lost 13 bases; unmatched junction nucleotides: 7. The CDR3 is 14 amino acids. The V gene's germline CDR1 is SEHNR and CDR2 FQNEAQ (reference sequence). CDR3 region: CASSLGPTGAPLHF. The DNA for the CDR3 is TGTGCCAGCAGCTTAGGACCCACAGGGGCTCCCCTCCACTTT.

This clonotype was seen ten or more times. CDR3 residues: CSVERTSGKVADTQYF. CDR3 coding DNA: TGCAGCGTTGAGCGGACTAGCGGGAAGGTGGCAGATACGCAGTATTTT. The chain links TRBV29-1 to TRBJ2-3; 12 bases map to TRBD2. The germline CDR1 and CDR2 sequences are SQVTM and ANQGSEA. The CDR3 consists of 16 residues. J gave up 4 bases and V 3 bases, and 8 bases lay outside the gene matches.

This clonotype was seen many times. The chain links TRBV5-1 to TRBJ2-5; D possibly corresponds to TRBD2 (5 bases). This CDR3 has 13 residues. Looked up from germline, CDR1 is SGHRS and CDR2 is YFSETQ. The germline V and J ends were trimmed by 4 bases and 5 bases, with 12 bases remaining between them. CDR3 loop: CASSPIRGETQYF. CDR3 in DNA: TGCGCCAGCAGCCCCATCCGAGGGGAGACCCAGTACTTC.

This clonotype appeared many times. This sequence joins TRBV3-1 and TRBJ2-7, with D possibly TRBD1 on 6 matching bases. The V and J ends lost 3 bases and 1 base respectively, with 22 bases between them. There are 18 residues in the CDR3. CDR1 and CDR2 from the germline V gene are LGHDT and YNNKEL (reference sequence). The CDR3 nucleotides are TGTGCCAGCAGCCATAACCTCGTGACAGGAGCACGATCCTACGAGCAGTACTTC. Translated, it gives CASSHNLVTGARSYEQYF.

This clonotype was seen repeatedly, ten times or more. V usage is TRBV3-1 and J usage is TRBJ2-2; no definite D call. V was cut by 1 base and J by 6 bases, with 9 bases left in between. CDR1 and CDR2 (germline): LGHDT, YNNKEL (reference sequence). CDR3 length: 14 residues. The CDR3 loop is CASSQAGAPGELFF. CDR3 nucleotide sequence: TGTGCCAGCAGCCAAGCCGGTGCCCCCGGGGAGCTGTTTTTT.

CDR3 coding DNA: TGTGCCAGCAGCACACATCAGAGGGGACCTAACTACGAGCAGTACTTC. The encoded protein is CASSTHQRGPNYEQYF. The chain combines TRBV11-3 with TRBJ2-7, with D tentatively TRBD1 or TRBD2 (5 bases each). There are 16 residues in the CDR3. The germline gives CDR1 SGHNT, CDR2 YENEEA. The V and J ends lost 5 bases and 3 bases respectively, with 20 bases between them.

This clonotype appeared a few times. This chain joins TRBV19 and TRBJ2-2, with D possibly being TRBD1 or TRBD2 (5 bases each). With 6 bases removed from V and 3 bases from J, the gap between germline ends came to 11 bases. The length of the CDR3 is 14 residues. Germline V gene lookup returns CDR1 LNHDA and CDR2 SQIVND (reference sequence). This CDR3 reads CASSVRGDTGELFF. The CDR3 DNA is TGTGCCAGTAGCGTTCGAGGGGACACCGGGGAGCTGTTTTTT.

Notes on this clonotype: A much larger clone lies a single base off, so this may be a read error. The chain recombines TRBV11-2 with TRBJ2-2; D is uncertain. The length of the CDR3 is 16 residues. Germline CDR1 SGHAT, CDR2 FQNNGV. The CDR3 nucleotides are TGTGCCAGCAGCTTGCTGTCAGCAAAGAACACCGAGGAGCTGTTTTTT. Protein sequence: CASSLLSAKNTEELFF.

At least ten counts were recorded for this clonotype. The J gene is TRBJ2-4, the V gene TRBV20-1; no clear D. Germline lookup yields CDR1 DFQATT and CDR2 SNEGSKA (reference sequence). This CDR3 contains 17 residues. Trimming took off 0 bases at V and 1 base at J, with 16 bases between the two ends. As DNA, the CDR3 is TGCAGTGCTAGAGATGGAGACCTTACCTCGGCCAAAAACATTCAGTACTTC. Translated: CSARDGDLTSAKNIQYF.

This clonotype was seen a handful of times. This sequence joins TRBV29-1 and TRBJ1-2; D is ambiguous. The CDR3 length is 14 residues. Trimming took off 4 bases at V and 2 bases at J, with 14 bases between the two ends. Germline V gene sequence: CDR1 SQVTM, CDR2 ANQGSEA. CDR3 sequence reads: CSVVVPAPNYGYTF. DNA of the CDR3: TGCAGCGTTGTTGTACCGGCCCCGAACTATGGCTACACCTTC.

This clonotype occurred a few times. The J gene is TRBJ1-4, the V gene TRBV7-9; D ambiguous. The CDR3 consists of 12 residues. Germline CDR1 reads SEHNR; CDR2 reads FQNEAQ (reference sequence). V lost 4 bases and J 8 bases, leaving 8 bases between the germline ends. The CDR3 loop is CASSSAIEKLFF. The CDR3 DNA follows: TGTGCCAGCAGCTCAGCTATAGAAAAACTGTTTTTT.

There are a few counts of this clonotype. V and J are TRBV9 and TRBJ2-2; D is ambiguous. Germline CDR1 and CDR2: SGDLS and YYNGEE. The CDR3 spans 14 residues. Trimming stripped 2 bases from V and 1 base from J, with 6 bases between. The chain's CDR3 is CASSVGWNTGELFF. Written as DNA, the CDR3 is TGTGCCAGCAGCGTCGGGTGGAACACCGGGGAGCTGTTTTTT.

This clonotype has a count of ten or more. This chain links TRBV5-1 with TRBJ2-7; tentatively, D is TRBD1 or TRBD2 (5 bases each). This CDR3 is 16 amino acids long. Trimming removed 4 bases from V and 1 base from J, with 18 bases in between. Germline CDR1 SGHRS, CDR2 YFSETQ. The CDR3 bases are TGCGCCAGCAGCGGGACCGCCTATCTCCCATCCTACGAGCAGTACTTC. Protein: CASSGTAYLPSYEQYF.

There are many counts of this clonotype. The chain has TRBV4-1 and TRBJ2-5; maybe TRBD2 (5 bases). V gave up 1 base and J gave up 5 bases, with 14 bases separating them. The CDR3 has 15 amino acids. Germline-derived CDR1 and CDR2 are MGHRA and YSYEKL. CDR3 nucleotide sequence: TGCGCCAGCAGCCAAGTCCGGGCGGGTGGGGAGACCCAGTACTTC. It is translated as CASSQVRAGGETQYF.

This clonotype turned up a few times. The rearrangement joins TRBV20-1 to TRBJ2-3, with TRBD2 identical over 10 bases. V lost 1 base to trimming and J lost 7 bases; unmatched junction nucleotides: 8. Germline CDR1 DFQATT, CDR2 SNEGSKA (reference sequence). The CDR3 has 15 amino acids. CDR3 sequence (DNA): TGCAGTGCTAGAGGGACTAGCGGACGTTTTTATACGCAGTATTTT. It yields the protein CSARGTSGRFYTQYF.

This clonotype has a count of ten or more. This chain connects TRBV2 to TRBJ1-1; D possibly corresponds to TRBD1 (6 bases). The germline gives CDR1 SNHLY, CDR2 FYNNEI. The V end lost 8 bases, the J end lost 7 bases, and 17 bases lay between the germline ends. This CDR3 has 13 amino acids. The CDR3 DNA sequence: TGTGCCAGCTGCCGACAGGAACAAATTGAAGCTTTCTTT. This encodes CASCRQEQIEAFF.

The J gene is TRBJ1-4, the V gene TRBV7-3; D possibly corresponds to TRBD1 (5 bases). The CDR3 has 14 residues. Germline CDR1 reads SGHTA; CDR2 reads FQGTGA. Deletions cut 5 bases from V and 7 bases from J, with 14 bases between. The CDR3 protein is CASSRGTMSEKLFF. CDR3 coding DNA: TGTGCCAGCAGCCGTGGGACCATGAGTGAAAAACTGTTTTTT.

The chain recombines TRBV7-8 with TRBJ2-6; 11 nucleotides line up with TRBD1. This CDR3 is built from 19 residues. Germline lookup yields CDR1 SGHVS and CDR2 FQNEAQ. Losses at the gene ends were 5 bases for V and 0 bases for J; bases not matched to a gene: 9. For the CDR3, the DNA is TGTGCCAGCAGCCCGCAGGGGACAGGGGGTTTCTCTGGGGCCAACGTCCTGACTTTC. As protein: CASSPQGTGGFSGANVLTF.

In this sample, this clonotype turned up many times. CDR3 nucleotide sequence: TGTGCCAGCAGCGACAGGTCTGGGGGCACTGAAGCTTTCTTT. This codes for CASSDRSGGTEAFF. The gene calls are TRBV2 and TRBJ1-1; possible D gene TRBD1, 6 bases. Between the trimmed V and J ends, which lost 6 bases and 4 bases, there was a span of 15 bases. The length of the CDR3 is 14 residues. Germline CDR1 SNHLY, CDR2 FYNNEI.

This sequence joins TRBV11-2 and TRBJ1-6; D perhaps matches TRBD1 (5 bases). Trimming removed 3 bases at V and 8 bases at J, with 11 bases between. The length of the CDR3 is 14 residues. Germline lookup yields CDR1 SGHAT and CDR2 FQNNGV. The CDR3: CASSFLTADSPLHF. The CDR3 DNA is TGTGCCAGCAGCTTCTTGACAGCGGATTCACCCCTCCACTTT.

This clonotype was found a few times. J is TRBJ2-6 and V is TRBV10-1; D may match TRBD1 or TRBD2 (5 bases each). The CDR3 sequence is 15 residues long. Looked up from germline, CDR1 is WNHNN and CDR2 is SYGVQD (reference sequence). V lost 0 bases and J lost 4, with 7 bases in between. DNA for the CDR3: TGCGCCAGCAGTGAGTCGGGGACCGGGGCCAACGTCCTGACTTTC. Protein sequence: CASSESGTGANVLTF.

The chain combines TRBV3-1 with TRBJ1-2; D unclear. Germline loops: CDR1 LGHDT, CDR2 YNNKEL (reference sequence). This CDR3 is 14 amino acids long. Trimming removed 0 bases from V and 4 bases from J, with 9 bases in between. CDR3 in DNA: TGTGCCAGCAGCCAAGACAGAAACGGCTATGGCTACACCTTC. This codes for CASSQDRNGYGYTF. The whole variable domain, remainder taken from reference TRBV3-1 and TRBJ1-2, is DTAVSQTPKYLVTQMGNDKSIKCEQNLGHDTMYWYKQDSKKFLKIMFSYNNKELIINETVPNRFSPKSPDKAHLNLHINSLELGDSAVYFCASSQDRNGYGYTFGSGTRLTVV.

This clonotype was seen at least ten times. This rearrangement joins TRBV9 to TRBJ2-2, with D maybe TRBD1 (6 bases). V was trimmed by 7 bases and J by 1 base, leaving 11 bases between them. Germline CDR1 is SGDLS and CDR2 is YYNGEE. This CDR3 spans 14 amino acids. CDR3 in amino acids: CASGTQGNTGELFF. The CDR3 DNA reads TGTGCCAGCGGTACACAGGGGAACACCGGGGAGCTGTTTTTT.

This clonotype was observed once. The CDR3 end shows no conserved phenylalanine or tryptophan, and so a read error is likely. The DNA is left out, because the CDR3 cannot be placed on it with certainty; the CDR3 is given as TCRdb lists it. V gene TRBV19 combines with J gene TRBJ1-5; whether TRBD1, the table's D call, matches the DNA was not checked. CDR1 and CDR2 (germline): LNHDA, SQIVND (reference sequence). Both ends counted, the CDR3 spans 14 residues. The CDR3 loop reads CASSMGRRVEPHHL.

This clonotype has ten or more counts. The rearrangement joins TRBV7-9 to TRBJ1-1; 9 bases map to TRBD1. Per germline, CDR1 SEHNR and CDR2 FQNEAQ (reference sequence). The CDR3 covers 15 residues. V was pared by 4 bases and J by 7 bases, with 10 bases of the junction left unmatched. The CDR3, as DNA: TGTGCCAGCAGCTGGGCCGGGACAGGGAGCCGTGAAGCTTTCTTT. Translated: CASSWAGTGSREAFF.

The rearrangement links TRBV28 to TRBJ2-5; either TRBD1 or TRBD2 may supply D (6 bases each). The CDR3 extends over 14 amino acids. V was pared by 7 bases and J by 3 bases, with 15 bases between. Germline-derived CDR1 and CDR2 are MDHEN and SYDVKM. CDR3 coding DNA: TGTGCCAGCAACTCGGGGGCTAAAGAAGAGACCCAGTACTTC. Its protein is CASNSGAKEETQYF.